This T cell receptor beta chain was sequenced during a study of control samples from healthy donors and cancer patients. Libraries were prepared by immunoSEQ multiplex PCR; TCRdb keeps only in-frame clonotypes and omits some of them. The sample holds roughly 160,000 clones; around 96% are singletons and the top ten take just over 1%. CDR1 and CDR2 from the germline V gene are SGHNT and YYREEE (reference sequence). V was cut by 5 bases and J by 5 bases, with 8 bases left in between. The CDR3 is 11 amino acids. Sample: blood. The sequence came from a woman aged 30 to 39 in good health. The rearrangement links TRBV5-4 to TRBJ2-7; no clear D gene. The CDR3 DNA is TGTGCCAGCAGGGAAGGAGACGAGCAGTACTTC. This encodes CASREGDEQYF.